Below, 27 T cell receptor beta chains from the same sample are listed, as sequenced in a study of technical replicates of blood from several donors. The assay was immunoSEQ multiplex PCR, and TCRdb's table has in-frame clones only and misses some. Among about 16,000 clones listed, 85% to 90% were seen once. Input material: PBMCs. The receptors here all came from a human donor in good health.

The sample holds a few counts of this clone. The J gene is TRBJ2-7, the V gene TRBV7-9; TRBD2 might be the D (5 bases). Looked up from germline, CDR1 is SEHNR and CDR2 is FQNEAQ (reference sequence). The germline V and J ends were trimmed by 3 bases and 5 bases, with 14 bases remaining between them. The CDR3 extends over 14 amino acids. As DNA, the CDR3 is TGTGCCAGCAGCTTGGTACAGCGGACGGACGAGCAGTACTTC. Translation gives CASSLVQRTDEQYF.

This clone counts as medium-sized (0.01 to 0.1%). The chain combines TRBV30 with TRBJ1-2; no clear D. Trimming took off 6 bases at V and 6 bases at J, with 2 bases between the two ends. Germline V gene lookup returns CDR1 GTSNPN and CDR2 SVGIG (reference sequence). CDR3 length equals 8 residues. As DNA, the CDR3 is TGTGCCTGTAATGGCTACACCTTC. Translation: CACNGYTF.

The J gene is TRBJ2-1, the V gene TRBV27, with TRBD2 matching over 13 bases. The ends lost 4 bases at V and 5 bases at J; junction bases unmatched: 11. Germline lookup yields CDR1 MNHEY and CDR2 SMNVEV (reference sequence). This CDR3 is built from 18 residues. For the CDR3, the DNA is TGTGCCAGCAGTTCCCGAGGGGCCGGGACTAGCGGGAACAATGAGCAGTTCTTC. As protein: CASSSRGAGTSGNNEQFF.

The DNA of the CDR3 is TGTGCCAGCAGCACCTCCGGGACAGCGAACACCGGGGAGCTGTTTTTT. Translating gives CASSTSGTANTGELFF. The chain links TRBV9 to TRBJ2-2; 7 bases fit TRBD1. Germline CDR1 is SGDLS and CDR2 is YYNGEE. The ends lost 4 bases at V and 0 bases at J; junction bases unmatched: 6. This CDR3 region has 16 residues.

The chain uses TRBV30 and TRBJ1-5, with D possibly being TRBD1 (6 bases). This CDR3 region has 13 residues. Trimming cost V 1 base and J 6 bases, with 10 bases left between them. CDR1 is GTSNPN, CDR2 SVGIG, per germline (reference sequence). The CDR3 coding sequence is TGTGCCTGGAGTGGGGGGCACGGTCAGCCCCAGCATTTT. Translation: CAWSGGHGQPQHF.

The CDR3 DNA reads TGTGCCAGCACCCGGGAGAACGGGGAGCTGTTTTTT. Translation: CASTRENGELFF. V gene TRBV6-1 combines with J gene TRBJ2-2, with a possible D match to TRBD2 (6 bases). Germline loops: CDR1 MNHNS, CDR2 SASEGT. The V end lost 7 bases, the J end lost 7 bases, and 10 bases lay between the germline ends. CDR3 length equals 12 residues.

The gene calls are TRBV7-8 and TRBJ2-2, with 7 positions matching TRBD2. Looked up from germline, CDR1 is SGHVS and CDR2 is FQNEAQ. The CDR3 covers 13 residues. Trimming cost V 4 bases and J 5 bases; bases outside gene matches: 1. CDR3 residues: CASSSRETGELFF. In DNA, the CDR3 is TGTGCCAGCAGCTCGCGGGAGACCGGGGAGCTGTTTTTT.

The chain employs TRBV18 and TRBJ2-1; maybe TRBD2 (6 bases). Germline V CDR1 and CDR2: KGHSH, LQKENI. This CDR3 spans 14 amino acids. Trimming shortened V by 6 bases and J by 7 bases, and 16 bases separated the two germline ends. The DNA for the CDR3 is TGTGCCAGCTCGCCCCCCGGAGGGAGGAATGAGCAGTTCTTC. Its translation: CASSPPGGRNEQFF.

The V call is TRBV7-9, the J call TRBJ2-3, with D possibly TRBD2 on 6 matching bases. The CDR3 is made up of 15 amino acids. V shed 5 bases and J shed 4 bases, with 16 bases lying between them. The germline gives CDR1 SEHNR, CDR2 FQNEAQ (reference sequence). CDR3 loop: CASSPRRGVADTQYF. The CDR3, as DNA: TGTGCCAGCAGCCCTCGACGCGGGGTAGCAGATACGCAGTATTTT.

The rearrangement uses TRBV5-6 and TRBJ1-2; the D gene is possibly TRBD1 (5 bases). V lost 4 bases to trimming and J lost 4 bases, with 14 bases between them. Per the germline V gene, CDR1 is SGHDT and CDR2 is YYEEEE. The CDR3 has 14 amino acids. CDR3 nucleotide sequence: TGTGCCAGCAGCGCCGCTGGGCAGGGCTATGGCTACACCTTC. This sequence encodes CASSAAGQGYGYTF.

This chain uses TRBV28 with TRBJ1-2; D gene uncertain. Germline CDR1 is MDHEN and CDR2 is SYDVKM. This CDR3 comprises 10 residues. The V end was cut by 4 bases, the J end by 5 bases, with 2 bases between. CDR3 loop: CASSSYGYTF. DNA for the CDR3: TGTGCCAGCAGTTCATATGGCTACACCTTC.

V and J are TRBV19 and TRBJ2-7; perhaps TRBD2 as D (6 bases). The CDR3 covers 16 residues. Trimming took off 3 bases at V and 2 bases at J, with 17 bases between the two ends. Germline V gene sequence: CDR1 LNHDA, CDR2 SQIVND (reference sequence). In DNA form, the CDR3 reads TGTGCCAGTAGTATTAACGGGGGTTATAGGGCCTACGAGCAGTACTTC. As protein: CASSINGGYRAYEQYF. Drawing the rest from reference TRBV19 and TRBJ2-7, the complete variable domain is DGGITQSPKYLFRKEGQNVTLSCEQNLNHDAMYWYRQDPGQGLRLIYYSQIVNDFQKGDIAEGYSVSREKKESFPLTVTSAQKNPTAFYLCASSINGGYRAYEQYFGPGTRLTVT.

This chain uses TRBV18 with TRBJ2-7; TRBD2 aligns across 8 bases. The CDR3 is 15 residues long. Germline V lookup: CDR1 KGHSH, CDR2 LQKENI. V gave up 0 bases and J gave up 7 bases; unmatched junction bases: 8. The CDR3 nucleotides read TGTGCCAGCTCACCACCTAGCGGGACTAGTCGTGAGCAGTACTTC. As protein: CASSPPSGTSREQYF.

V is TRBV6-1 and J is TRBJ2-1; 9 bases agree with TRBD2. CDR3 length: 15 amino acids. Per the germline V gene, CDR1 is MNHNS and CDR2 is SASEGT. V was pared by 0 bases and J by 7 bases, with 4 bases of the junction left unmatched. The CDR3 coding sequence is TGTGCCAGCAGTGAAGCGACTAGCGGAGCTAATGAGCAGTTCTTC. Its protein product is CASSEATSGANEQFF.

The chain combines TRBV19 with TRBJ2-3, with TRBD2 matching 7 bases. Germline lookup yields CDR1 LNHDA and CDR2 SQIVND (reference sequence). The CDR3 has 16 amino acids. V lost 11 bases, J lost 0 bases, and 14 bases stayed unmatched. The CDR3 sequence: CAPYLRDYQSTDTQYF. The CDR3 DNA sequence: TGTGCCCCCTACCTCCGGGACTACCAGAGCACAGATACGCAGTATTTT.

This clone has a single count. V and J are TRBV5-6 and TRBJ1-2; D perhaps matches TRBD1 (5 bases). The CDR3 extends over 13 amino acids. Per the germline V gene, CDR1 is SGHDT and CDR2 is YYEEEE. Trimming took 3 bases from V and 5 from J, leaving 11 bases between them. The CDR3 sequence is CASSSQGGYGYTF. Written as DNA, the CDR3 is TGTGCCAGCAGCTCCCAGGGAGGGTATGGCTACACCTTC.

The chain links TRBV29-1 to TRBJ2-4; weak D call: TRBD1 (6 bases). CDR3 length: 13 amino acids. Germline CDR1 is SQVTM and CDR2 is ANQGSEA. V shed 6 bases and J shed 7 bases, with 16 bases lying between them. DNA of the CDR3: TGCAGCGTCGTGATGGGCCAGGGGAACATTCAGTACTTC. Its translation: CSVVMGQGNIQYF.

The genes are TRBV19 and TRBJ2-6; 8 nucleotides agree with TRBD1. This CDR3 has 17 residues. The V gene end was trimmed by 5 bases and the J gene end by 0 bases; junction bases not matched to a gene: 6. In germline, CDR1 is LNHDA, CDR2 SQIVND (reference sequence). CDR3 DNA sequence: TGTGCCAGTAGTCCAGGACAGGGCCCCTCTGGGGCCAACGTCCTGACTTTC. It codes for CASSPGQGPSGANVLTF.

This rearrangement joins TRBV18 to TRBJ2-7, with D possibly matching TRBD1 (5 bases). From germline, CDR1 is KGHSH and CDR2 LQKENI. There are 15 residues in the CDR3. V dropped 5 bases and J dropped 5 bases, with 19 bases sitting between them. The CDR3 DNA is TGTGCCAGCTCATATGACAGATCAAACTTCCACGAGCAGTACTTC. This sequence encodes CASSYDRSNFHEQYF.

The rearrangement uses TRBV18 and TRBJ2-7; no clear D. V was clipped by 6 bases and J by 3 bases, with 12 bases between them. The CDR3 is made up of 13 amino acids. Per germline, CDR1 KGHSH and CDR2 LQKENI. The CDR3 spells CASSPGQVYEQYF. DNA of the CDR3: TGTGCCAGCTCCCCCGGTCAGGTCTACGAGCAGTACTTC.

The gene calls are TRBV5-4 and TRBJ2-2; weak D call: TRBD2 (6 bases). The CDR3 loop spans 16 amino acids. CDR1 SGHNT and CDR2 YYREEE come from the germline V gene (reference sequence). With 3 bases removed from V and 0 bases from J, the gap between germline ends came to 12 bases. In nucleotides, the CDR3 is TGTGCCAGCAGCTCGGGGGACTTCGCGAACACCGGGGAGCTGTTTTTT. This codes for CASSSGDFANTGELFF.

The DNA of the CDR3 is TGTGCCAGCAGTGAGTTTAGGAGGACCGGGGAGCTGTTTTTT. This sequence encodes CASSEFRRTGELFF. This chain connects TRBV2 to TRBJ2-2; D might be TRBD2 (5 bases). Germline V gene lookup returns CDR1 SNHLY and CDR2 FYNNEI. The V gene lost 3 bases and the J gene lost 5 bases, with 10 bases spanning the gap. CDR3 size: 14 residues.

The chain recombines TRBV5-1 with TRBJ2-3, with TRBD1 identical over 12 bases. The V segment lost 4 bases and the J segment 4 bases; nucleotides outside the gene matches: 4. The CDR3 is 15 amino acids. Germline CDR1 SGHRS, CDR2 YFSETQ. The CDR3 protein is CASSTGQGAADTQYF. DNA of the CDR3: TGCGCCAGCAGCACGGGACAGGGGGCCGCAGATACGCAGTATTTT.

The CDR3 sequence: CASSYPQGIYEQYF. The CDR3 coding sequence is TGTGCCAGCAGCTACCCTCAGGGTATCTACGAGCAGTACTTC. The rearrangement joins TRBV5-6 to TRBJ2-7; possibly TRBD1 for D (5 bases). The CDR3 has 14 amino acids. CDR1 and CDR2 (germline): SGHDT, YYEEEE. V was shortened by 3 bases and J by 3 bases, with 13 bases between the two germline ends.

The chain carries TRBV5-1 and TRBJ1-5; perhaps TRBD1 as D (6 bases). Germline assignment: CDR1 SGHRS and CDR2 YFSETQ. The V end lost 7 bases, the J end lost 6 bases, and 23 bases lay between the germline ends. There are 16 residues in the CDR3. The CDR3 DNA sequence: TGCGCCAGCCCGCTATTTGGGCAGGGGCTTCGTCAGCCCCAGCATTTT. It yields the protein CASPLFGQGLRQPQHF.

DNA of the CDR3: TGTGCCAGCAGTTTAATAAGGGACAGGGTGGGGTACAATGAGCAGTTCTTC. It specifies CASSLIRDRVGYNEQFF. The V and J genes are TRBV27 and TRBJ2-1; 9 bases map to TRBD1. CDR3 length: 17 residues. Germline assignment: CDR1 MNHEY and CDR2 SMNVEV (reference sequence). With V trimmed by 2 bases and J by 4 bases, 9 bases remained unmatched.

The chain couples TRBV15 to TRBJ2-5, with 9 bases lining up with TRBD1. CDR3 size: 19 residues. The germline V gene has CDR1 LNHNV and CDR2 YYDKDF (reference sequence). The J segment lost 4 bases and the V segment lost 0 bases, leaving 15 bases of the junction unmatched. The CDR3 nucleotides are TGTGCCACCAGCAGAGACCGTAAACATACAGGGGGCCAAGGAGAGACCCAGTACTTC. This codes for CATSRDRKHTGGQGETQYF.